One sample yielded the 27 T cell receptor beta chains listed below, sequenced in a study of neoadjuvant anti-PD-1 for oral cavity cancer. Data came from immunoSEQ multiplex PCR; TCRdb stores just in-frame clones and leaves some out. The sample records 14,000 or so clones, around 70% being singletons. The starting material was PBMCs, obtained before nivolumab (anti-PD-1) treatment. The receptor set was obtained from a person aged 35-79 years with oral cavity squamous cell carcinoma.

This clone was detected only a few times. The rearrangement uses TRBV19 and TRBJ2-1, with 7 bases aligning to TRBD1. The germline gives CDR1 LNHDA, CDR2 SQIVND (reference sequence). Unmatched junction bases numbered 2, after V lost 2 bases and J lost 7 bases. This CDR3 region has 13 residues. In DNA form, the CDR3 reads TGTGCCAGTAGTATAACAGGGGCAAATGAGCAGTTCTTC. Its translation is CASSITGANEQFF. The full variable domain, completed using reference TRBV19 and TRBJ2-1, is DGGITQSPKYLFRKEGQNVTLSCEQNLNHDAMYWYRQDPGQGLRLIYYSQIVNDFQKGDIAEGYSVSREKKESFPLTVTSAQKNPTAFYLCASSITGANEQFFGPGTRLTVL.

The chain has TRBV11-3 and TRBJ2-3; D is unresolved. The germline V and J ends were trimmed by 6 bases and 4 bases, with 14 bases remaining between them. The CDR3 extends over 14 amino acids. Germline assignment: CDR1 SGHNT and CDR2 YENEEA. Here the CDR3 DNA reads TGTGCCAGCAGTCAAGTGGGCGGTTCAGATACGCAGTATTTT. Protein: CASSQVGGSDTQYF. Using reference TRBV11-3 and TRBJ2-3 for the parts outside the CDR3, the full variable domain is EAGVVQSPRYKIIEKKQPVAFWCNPISGHNTLYWYLQNLGQGPELLIRYENEEAVDDSQLPKDRFSAERLKGVDSTLKIQPAELGDSAVYLCASSQVGGSDTQYFGPGTRLTVL.

This clone was recorded only once. This chain uses TRBV19 with TRBJ1-3; the D gene is possibly TRBD1 (5 bases). CDR1 LNHDA and CDR2 SQIVND come from the germline V gene (reference sequence). CDR3 length equals 14 residues. The V gene lost 4 bases and the J gene lost 7 bases, with 14 bases spanning the gap. CDR3 coding DNA: TGTGCCAGTAGTACCCTAGAGGGACGTAACACCATATATTTT. This gives the protein CASSTLEGRNTIYF. The complete variable domain, with remaining parts taken from reference TRBV19 and TRBJ1-3, reads DGGITQSPKYLFRKEGQNVTLSCEQNLNHDAMYWYRQDPGQGLRLIYYSQIVNDFQKGDIAEGYSVSREKKESFPLTVTSAQKNPTAFYLCASSTLEGRNTIYFGEGSWLTVV.

The chain joins TRBV19 to TRBJ1-1; D is possibly TRBD1 (6 bases). Germline CDR1 and CDR2: LNHDA and SQIVND (reference sequence). The CDR3 has 16 residues. V lost 2 bases, J lost 5 bases, and 18 bases lay in between. The DNA for the CDR3 is TGTGCCAGTAGTATAAATCTCGGGGGGCAGGGTACTGAAGCTTTCTTT. It yields the protein CASSINLGGQGTEAFF. Variable domain in full (rest from reference TRBV19 and TRBJ1-1): DGGITQSPKYLFRKEGQNVTLSCEQNLNHDAMYWYRQDPGQGLRLIYYSQIVNDFQKGDIAEGYSVSREKKESFPLTVTSAQKNPTAFYLCASSINLGGQGTEAFFGQGTRLTVV.

This clone has more than one count but fewer than ten. The rearrangement links TRBV19 to TRBJ1-1, with D unresolved. The CDR3 covers 13 residues. V dropped 5 bases and J dropped 1 base, with 8 bases sitting between them. Germline V CDR1 and CDR2: LNHDA, SQIVND (reference sequence). CDR3 region: CASSSGRNTEAFF. For the CDR3, the DNA is TGTGCCAGTAGTTCGGGTCGGAACACTGAAGCTTTCTTT. The variable domain in full, completed from reference TRBV19 and TRBJ1-1, reads DGGITQSPKYLFRKEGQNVTLSCEQNLNHDAMYWYRQDPGQGLRLIYYSQIVNDFQKGDIAEGYSVSREKKESFPLTVTSAQKNPTAFYLCASSSGRNTEAFFGQGTRLTVV.

The rearrangement links TRBV21-1 to TRBJ2-3; the table's TRBD1 call for D was not verified on the DNA. TRBV21-1 constitutes a pseudogene. This CDR3 is 17 amino acids long. In DNA form, the CDR3 reads TGTGCCAGCAGCCCCCTGACAGGGGATAGGGGCACAGATACGCAGTATTTT. It encodes CASSPLTGDRGTDTQYF.

The CDR3 sequence: CASSFSIAGVSYNEQFF. CDR3 sequence (DNA): TGTGCCAGCAGCTTTTCTATAGCGGGAGTATCCTACAATGAGCAGTTCTTC. The genes are TRBV11-2 and TRBJ2-1; 9 bases are shared with TRBD2. V was pared by 3 bases and J by 1 base, with 7 bases of the junction left unmatched. The germline gives CDR1 SGHAT, CDR2 FQNNGV. This CDR3 region has 17 residues.

V usage is TRBV11-3 and J usage is TRBJ2-1; weak D call: TRBD2 (5 bases). CDR1 is SGHNT and CDR2 is YENEEA in the germline V gene. CDR3 length: 16 amino acids. The germline V and J ends were trimmed by 1 base and 7 bases, with 17 bases remaining between them. The DNA of the CDR3 is TGTGCCAGCAGCTTAGCCCCGGGGAGCGGAAAGAATGAGCAGTTCTTC. It specifies CASSLAPGSGKNEQFF.

The chain joins TRBV2 to TRBJ1-2, with TRBD1 identical over 9 bases. Germline V CDR1 and CDR2: SNHLY, FYNNEI. With V trimmed by 4 bases and J by 8 bases, 5 bases remained unmatched. The CDR3 covers 13 residues. This CDR3 is CASSVGTGTGYTF. In DNA, the CDR3 is TGTGCCAGCAGTGTGGGGACAGGGACCGGCTACACCTTC.

V usage is TRBV5-1 and J usage is TRBJ2-1, with 9 bases lining up with TRBD1. The germline CDR1 and CDR2 sequences are SGHRS and YFSETQ. Germline trimming cut 4 bases from V and 3 bases from J; bases unmatched to any gene: 5. The CDR3 spans 15 residues. This CDR3 reads CASSIQGAVYNEQFF. The CDR3 region has the DNA TGCGCCAGCAGCATACAGGGGGCTGTCTACAATGAGCAGTTCTTC.

A few counts support this clone. V usage is TRBV4-1 and J usage is TRBJ2-7; 9 positions match TRBD1. The CDR3 runs 16 residues. Germline-derived CDR1 and CDR2 are MGHRA and YSYEKL. Germline trimming cut 3 bases from V and 5 bases from J; bases unmatched to any gene: 11. The CDR3 region is CASSHPSGQGFNEQYF. The CDR3 nucleotides are TGCGCCAGCAGCCATCCTTCGGGACAGGGTTTTAACGAGCAGTACTTC.

This clone was counted a few times. The rearrangement joins TRBV5-6 to TRBJ2-3, with 9 bases fitting TRBD2. Germline V CDR1 and CDR2: SGHDT, YYEEEE. The CDR3 is made up of 18 amino acids. J was trimmed by 3 bases and V by 4 bases; bases with no gene match: 15. CDR3 amino acids: CASSPTVAGGLRTDTQYF. The DNA of the CDR3 is TGTGCCAGCAGCCCGACCGTGGCGGGAGGGCTTAGAACAGATACGCAGTATTTT.

This chain connects TRBV11-3 to TRBJ2-3; no clear D gene. The ends were cut back, 0 bases at V and 6 bases at J, with 10 bases in the middle. Germline lookup yields CDR1 SGHNT and CDR2 YENEEA. This CDR3 is built from 14 residues. The chain's CDR3 is CASSLDSLADTQYF. The CDR3 DNA reads as TGTGCCAGCAGCTTAGATTCACTGGCGGATACGCAGTATTTT. The entire variable domain, with the rest obtained from reference TRBV11-3 and TRBJ2-3, is as follows: EAGVVQSPRYKIIEKKQPVAFWCNPISGHNTLYWYLQNLGQGPELLIRYENEEAVDDSQLPKDRFSAERLKGVDSTLKIQPAELGDSAVYLCASSLDSLADTQYFGPGTRLTVL.

This clone appeared a few times. The chain carries TRBV28 and TRBJ1-2, with a tentative D call TRBD1 (5 bases). The CDR3 contains 14 residues. Trimming removed 2 bases from V and 7 bases from J, with 14 bases in between. Per germline, CDR1 MDHEN and CDR2 SYDVKM. DNA of the CDR3: TGTGCCAGCAGTTTAGTAGGGGCGAAGTTTGGCTACACCTTC. Amino acid sequence: CASSLVGAKFGYTF.

This rearrangement joins TRBV6-5 to TRBJ1-1; D might be TRBD1 (6 bases). CDR3 length: 16 amino acids. Germline V lookup: CDR1 MNHEY, CDR2 SVGAGI. Deletions cut 0 bases from V and 5 bases from J, with 16 bases between. The DNA for the CDR3 is TGTGCCAGCAGTTACTCTATAGGTGGGGGGCGGACTGAAGCTTTCTTT. Encoded protein: CASSYSIGGGRTEAFF.

This chain uses TRBV5-1 with TRBJ2-5, with 7 bases aligning to TRBD1. CDR3 length: 13 residues. Germline CDR1 reads SGHRS; CDR2 reads YFSETQ. Trimming removed 4 bases from V and 4 bases from J; junction bases left unmatched: 4. CDR3 coding DNA: TGCGCCAGCAGCAGGGGACAGAGAGAGACCCAGTACTTC. Amino acids: CASSRGQRETQYF. Together with reference TRBV5-1 and TRBJ2-5, the CDR3 gives the full variable domain: KAGVTQTPRYLIKTRGQQVTLSCSPISGHRSVSWYQQTPGQGLQFLFEYFSETQRNKGNFPGRFSGRQFSNSRSEMNVSTLELGDSALYLCASSRGQRETQYFGPGTRLLVL.

In nucleotides, the CDR3 is TGTGCCAGCAGTTTAGGGGGAGGGCGGAATTCACCCCTCCACTTT. Its protein product is CASSLGGGRNSPLHF. The genes are TRBV28 and TRBJ1-6, with a possible D match to TRBD1 (5 bases). The germline V gene encodes CDR1 MDHEN and CDR2 SYDVKM. V lost 2 bases and J 7 bases, leaving 12 bases between the germline ends. The CDR3 runs 15 residues. The complete variable domain, with remaining parts taken from reference TRBV28 and TRBJ1-6, reads DVKVTQSSRYLVKRTGEKVFLECVQDMDHENMFWYRQDPGLGLRLIYFSYDVKMKEKGDIPEGYSVSREKKERFSLILESASTNQTSMYLCASSLGGGRNSPLHFGNGTRLTVT.

The CDR3 loop is CASSYGDSSYEQYF. In DNA, the CDR3 is TGTGCCAGCAGTTATGGGGACAGCTCCTACGAGCAGTACTTC. The chain carries TRBV28 and TRBJ2-7, with 7 bases that match TRBD1. V gave up 4 bases and J gave up 0 bases; unmatched junction bases: 3. CDR1 MDHEN and CDR2 SYDVKM come from the germline V gene. CDR3 length: 14 amino acids. Looking up the rest from reference TRBV28 and TRBJ2-7 gives the full variable domain: DVKVTQSSRYLVKRTGEKVFLECVQDMDHENMFWYRQDPGLGLRLIYFSYDVKMKEKGDIPEGYSVSREKKERFSLILESASTNQTSMYLCASSYGDSSYEQYFGPGTRLTVT.

The V call is TRBV5-1, the J call TRBJ1-6, with TRBD1 matching over 10 bases. The CDR3 is 17 amino acids. Germline trimming cut 0 bases from V and 9 bases from J; bases unmatched to any gene: 9. Germline loops: CDR1 SGHRS, CDR2 YFSETQ. The CDR3 is CASSLGQGARLSSPLHF. The CDR3 DNA follows: TGCGCCAGCAGCTTGGGACAGGGGGCGCGACTCAGTTCACCCCTCCACTTT.

The chain recombines TRBV5-4 with TRBJ2-1; D may be TRBD1 or TRBD2 (6 bases each). Germline V CDR1 and CDR2: SGHNT, YYREEE (reference sequence). The length of the CDR3 is 15 residues. The V end lost 2 bases, the J end lost 3 bases, and 12 bases lay between the germline ends. The CDR3 reads CASSLGGPVYNEQFF. CDR3 nucleotides: TGTGCCAGCAGCTTAGGGGGGCCAGTCTACAATGAGCAGTTCTTC.

This chain uses TRBV7-8 with TRBJ1-4; 7 bases match TRBD1. J lost 4 bases, V lost 8 bases, and 7 bases had no gene match. Looked up from germline, CDR1 is SGHVS and CDR2 is FQNEAQ. This CDR3 spans 14 amino acids. For the CDR3, the DNA is TGTGCCAGCGGAGGTGGGACAGTTAATGAAAAACTGTTTTTT. It codes for CASGGGTVNEKLFF.

CDR3 bases: TGTGCCAGCAGCTTATTCGGTCCCGGGACAGAAGTTAACTATGGCTACACCTTC. Translating gives CASSLFGPGTEVNYGYTF. This chain connects TRBV11-2 to TRBJ1-2; 7 bases map to TRBD1. The CDR3 totals 18 residues. Germline assignment: CDR1 SGHAT and CDR2 FQNNGV. The V segment lost 2 bases and the J segment 1 base; nucleotides outside the gene matches: 13. The whole variable domain, remainder taken from reference TRBV11-2 and TRBJ1-2, is EAGVAQSPRYKIIEKRQSVAFWCNPISGHATLYWYQQILGQGPKLLIQFQNNGVVDDSQLPKDRFSAERLKGVDSTLKIQPAKLEDSAVYLCASSLFGPGTEVNYGYTFGSGTRLTVV.

The rearrangement uses TRBV6-1 and TRBJ2-3, with 7 bases that match TRBD2. The CDR3 runs 15 residues. Losses at the gene ends were 4 bases for V and 1 base for J; bases not matched to a gene: 5. Germline assignment: CDR1 MNHNS and CDR2 SASEGT. The chain's CDR3 is CASSASLAGTDTQYF. CDR3 coding DNA: TGTGCCAGCAGTGCTTCGCTAGCGGGCACAGATACGCAGTATTTT.

This clone was seen a handful of times. This chain uses TRBV15 with TRBJ1-6; TRBD1 matches 8 bases. The CDR3 totals 13 residues. Trimming removed 3 bases from V and 13 bases from J; junction bases left unmatched: 5. CDR1 and CDR2 from the germline V gene are LNHNV and YYDKDF (reference sequence). The CDR3 here is CATSSSSGGPLHF. The DNA of the CDR3 is TGTGCCACCAGCAGCTCCTCAGGGGGCCCCCTCCACTTT.

This clone was counted only a few times. The chain carries TRBV6-5 and TRBJ1-1, with D maybe TRBD1 (5 bases). The germline V gene has CDR1 MNHEY and CDR2 SVGAGI. The CDR3 totals 14 residues. Trimming removed 0 bases at V and 3 bases at J, with 8 bases between. The CDR3 protein is CASSYSAGDTEAFF. The CDR3 DNA is TGTGCCAGCAGTTACTCGGCGGGGGACACTGAAGCTTTCTTT.

This sequence joins TRBV2 and TRBJ1-4; D is perhaps TRBD1 (5 bases). This CDR3 is 15 amino acids long. The germline V and J ends were trimmed by 7 bases and 10 bases, with 22 bases remaining between them. Germline V gene sequence: CDR1 SNHLY, CDR2 FYNNEI. The CDR3 sequence is CASNLGQGSMRKLFF. CDR3 DNA: TGTGCCAGCAACCTAGGGCAGGGCAGTATGAGAAAACTGTTTTTT. Using reference TRBV2 and TRBJ1-4 for the parts outside the CDR3, the full variable domain is EPEVTQTPSHQVTQMGQEVILRCVPISNHLYFYWYRQILGQKVEFLVSFYNNEISEKSEIFDDQFSVERPDGSNFTLKIRSTKLEDSAMYFCASNLGQGSMRKLFFGSGTQLSVL.

The chain has TRBV6-5 and TRBJ1-2, with D possibly TRBD1 on 5 matching bases. The germline V gene has CDR1 MNHEY and CDR2 SVGAGI. Trimming cost V 10 bases and J 4 bases, with 13 bases left between them. CDR3 length equals 12 residues. CDR3 DNA: TGTGCCACCCTCCAGGGCACCTATGGCTACACCTTC. Protein: CATLQGTYGYTF.